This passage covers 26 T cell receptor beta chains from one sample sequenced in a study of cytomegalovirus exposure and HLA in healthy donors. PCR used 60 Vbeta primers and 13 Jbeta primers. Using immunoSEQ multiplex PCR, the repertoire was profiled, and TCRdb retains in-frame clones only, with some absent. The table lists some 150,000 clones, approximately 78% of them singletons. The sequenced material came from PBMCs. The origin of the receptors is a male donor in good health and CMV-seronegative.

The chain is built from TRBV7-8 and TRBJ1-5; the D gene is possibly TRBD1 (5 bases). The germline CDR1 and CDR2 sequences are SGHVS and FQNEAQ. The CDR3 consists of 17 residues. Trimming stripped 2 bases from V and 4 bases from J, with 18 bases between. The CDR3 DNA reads TGTGCCAGCAGCTTAAGAGGGGAGGGTTTGTCAAATCAGCCCCAGCATTTT. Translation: CASSLRGEGLSNQPQHF. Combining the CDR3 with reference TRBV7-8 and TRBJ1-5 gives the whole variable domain GAGVSQSPRYKVAKRGQDVALRCDPISGHVSLFWYQQALGQGPEFLTYFQNEAQLDKSGLPSDRFFAERPEGSVSTLKIQRTQQEDSAVYLCASSLRGEGLSNQPQHFGDGTRLSIL.

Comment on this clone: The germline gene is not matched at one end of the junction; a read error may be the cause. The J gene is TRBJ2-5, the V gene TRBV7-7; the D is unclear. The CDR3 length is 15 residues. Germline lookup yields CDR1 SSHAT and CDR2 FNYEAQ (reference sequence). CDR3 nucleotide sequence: TGTGCTAGCAGCTTAGGATCGGGTGCTCGGGAGACCCAGTACTTC. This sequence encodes CASSLGSGARETQYF.

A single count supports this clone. The CDR3 nucleotides are TGTGCCAGCAGTGAATCGAGGGACTTCTATGGCTACACCTTC. It is translated as CASSESRDFYGYTF. This chain connects TRBV25-1 to TRBJ1-2, with D tentatively TRBD1 (5 bases). The CDR3 runs to 14 residues. The germline CDR1 and CDR2 sequences are MGHDK and SYGVNS. V shed 1 base and J shed 4 bases, with 10 bases lying between them.

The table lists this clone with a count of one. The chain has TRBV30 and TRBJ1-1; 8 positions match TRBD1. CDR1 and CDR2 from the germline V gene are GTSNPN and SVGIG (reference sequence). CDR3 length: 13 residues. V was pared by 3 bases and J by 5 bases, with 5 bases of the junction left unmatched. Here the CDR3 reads CAWSWTGNTEAFF. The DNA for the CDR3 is TGTGCCTGGAGCTGGACAGGGAATACTGAAGCTTTCTTT. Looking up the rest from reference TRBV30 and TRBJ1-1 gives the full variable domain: SQTIHQWPATLVQPVGSPLSLECTVEGTSNPNLYWYRQAAGRGLQLLFYSVGIGQISSEVPQNLSASRPQDRQFILSSKKLLLSDSGFYLCAWSWTGNTEAFFGQGTRLTVV.

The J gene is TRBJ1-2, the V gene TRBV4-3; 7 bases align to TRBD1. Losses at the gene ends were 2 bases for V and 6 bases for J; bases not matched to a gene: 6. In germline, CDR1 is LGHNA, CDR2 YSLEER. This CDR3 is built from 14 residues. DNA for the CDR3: TGCGCCAGCAGCCAACCGGACAGGACCCATGGCTACACCTTC. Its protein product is CASSQPDRTHGYTF.

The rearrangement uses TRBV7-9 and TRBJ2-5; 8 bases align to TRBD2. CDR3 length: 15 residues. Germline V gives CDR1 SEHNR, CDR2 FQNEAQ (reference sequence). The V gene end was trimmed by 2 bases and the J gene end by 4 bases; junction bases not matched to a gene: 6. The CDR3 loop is CASSLRLAGRETQYF. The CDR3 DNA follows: TGTGCCAGCAGCTTAAGATTAGCGGGGCGAGAGACCCAGTACTTC. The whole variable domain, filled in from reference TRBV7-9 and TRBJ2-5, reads DTGVSQNPRHKITKRGQNVTFRCDPISEHNRLYWYRQTLGQGPEFLTYFQNEAQLEKSRLLSDRFSAERPKGSFSTLEIQRTEQGDSAMYLCASSLRLAGRETQYFGPGTRLLVL.

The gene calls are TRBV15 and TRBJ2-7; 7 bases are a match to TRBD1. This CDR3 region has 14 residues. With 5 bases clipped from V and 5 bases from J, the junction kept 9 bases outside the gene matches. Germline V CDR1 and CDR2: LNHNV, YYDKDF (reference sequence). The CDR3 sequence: CATSRDRVGDEQYF. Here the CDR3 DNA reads TGTGCCACCAGCCGTGACAGGGTGGGGGACGAGCAGTACTTC. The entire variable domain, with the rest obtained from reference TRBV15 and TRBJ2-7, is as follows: DAMVIQNPRYQVTQFGKPVTLSCSQTLNHNVMYWYQQKSSQAPKLLFHYYDKDFNNEADTPDNFQSRRPNTSFCFLDIRSPGLGDTAMYLCATSRDRVGDEQYFGPGTRLTVT.

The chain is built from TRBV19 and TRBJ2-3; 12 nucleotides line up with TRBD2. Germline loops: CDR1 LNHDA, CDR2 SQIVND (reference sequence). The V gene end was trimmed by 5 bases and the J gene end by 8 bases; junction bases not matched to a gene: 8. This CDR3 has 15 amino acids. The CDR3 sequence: CASSLMTSGGGTQYF. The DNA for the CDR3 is TGTGCCAGTAGTCTGATGACTAGCGGGGGTGGTACGCAGTATTTT. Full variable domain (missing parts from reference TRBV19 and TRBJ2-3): DGGITQSPKYLFRKEGQNVTLSCEQNLNHDAMYWYRQDPGQGLRLIYYSQIVNDFQKGDIAEGYSVSREKKESFPLTVTSAQKNPTAFYLCASSLMTSGGGTQYFGPGTRLTVL.

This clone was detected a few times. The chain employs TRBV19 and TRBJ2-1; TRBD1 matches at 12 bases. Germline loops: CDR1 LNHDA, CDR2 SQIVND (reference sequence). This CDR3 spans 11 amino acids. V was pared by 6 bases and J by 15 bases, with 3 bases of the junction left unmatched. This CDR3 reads CASRGQGAPFF. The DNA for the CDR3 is TGTGCCAGTAGGGGACAGGGGGCTCCGTTCTTC.

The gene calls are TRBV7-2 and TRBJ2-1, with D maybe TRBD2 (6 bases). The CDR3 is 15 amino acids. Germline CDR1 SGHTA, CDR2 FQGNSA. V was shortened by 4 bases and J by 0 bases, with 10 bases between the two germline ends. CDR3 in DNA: TGTGCCAGCAGCTCGGATAGCGGCTCCTACAATGAGCAGTTCTTC. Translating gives CASSSDSGSYNEQFF.

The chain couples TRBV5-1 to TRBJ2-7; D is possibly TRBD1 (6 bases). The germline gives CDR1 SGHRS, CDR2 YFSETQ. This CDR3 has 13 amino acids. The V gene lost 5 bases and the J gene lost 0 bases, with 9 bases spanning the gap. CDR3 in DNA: TGCGCCAGCAGATCGGACAGCTCCTACGAGCAGTACTTC. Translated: CASRSDSSYEQYF.

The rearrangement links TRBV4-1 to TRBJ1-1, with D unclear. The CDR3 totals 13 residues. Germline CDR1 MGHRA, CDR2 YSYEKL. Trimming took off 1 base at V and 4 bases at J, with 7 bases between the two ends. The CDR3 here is CASSQVSSTEAFF. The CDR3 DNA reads TGCGCCAGCAGCCAAGTGAGTAGCACTGAAGCTTTCTTT.

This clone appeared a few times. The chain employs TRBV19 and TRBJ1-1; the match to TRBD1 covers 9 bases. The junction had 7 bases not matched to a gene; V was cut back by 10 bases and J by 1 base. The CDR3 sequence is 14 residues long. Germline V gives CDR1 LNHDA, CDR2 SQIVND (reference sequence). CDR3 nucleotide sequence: TGTGCCACCAGGACAGGGGCAACGAACACTGAAGCTTTCTTT. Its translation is CATRTGATNTEAFF.

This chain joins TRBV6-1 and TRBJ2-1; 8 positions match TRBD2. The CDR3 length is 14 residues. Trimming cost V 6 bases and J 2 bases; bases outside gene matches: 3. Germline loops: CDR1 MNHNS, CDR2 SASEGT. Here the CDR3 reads CASRGLGAYNEQFF. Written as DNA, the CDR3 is TGTGCCAGCAGGGGACTAGGAGCCTACAATGAGCAGTTCTTC.

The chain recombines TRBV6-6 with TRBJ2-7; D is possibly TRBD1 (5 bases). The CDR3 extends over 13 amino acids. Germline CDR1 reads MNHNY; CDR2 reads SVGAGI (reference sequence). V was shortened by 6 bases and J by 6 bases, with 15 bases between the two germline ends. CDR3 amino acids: CASRTVVKGEQYF. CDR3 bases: TGTGCCAGCAGGACAGTCGTAAAGGGCGAGCAGTACTTC.

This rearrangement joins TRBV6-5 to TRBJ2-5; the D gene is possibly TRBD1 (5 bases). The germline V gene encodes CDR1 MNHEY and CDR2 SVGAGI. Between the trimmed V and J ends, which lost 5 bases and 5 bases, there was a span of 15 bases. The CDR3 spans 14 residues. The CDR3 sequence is CASSASDMRETQYF. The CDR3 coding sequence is TGTGCCAGCAGTGCTTCGGACATGCGGGAGACCCAGTACTTC.

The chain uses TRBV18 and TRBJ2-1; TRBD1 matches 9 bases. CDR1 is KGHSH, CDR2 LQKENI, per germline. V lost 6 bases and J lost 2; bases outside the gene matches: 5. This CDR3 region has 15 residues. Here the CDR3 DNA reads TGTGCCAGCTCTATCCGGGACAGGGCCTACAATGAGCAGTTCTTC. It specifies CASSIRDRAYNEQFF.

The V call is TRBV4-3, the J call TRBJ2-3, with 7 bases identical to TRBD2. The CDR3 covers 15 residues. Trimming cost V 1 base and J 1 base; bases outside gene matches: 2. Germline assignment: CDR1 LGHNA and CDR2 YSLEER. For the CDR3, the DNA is TGCGCCAGCAGCCAAGGGGAGGGACGCACAGATACGCAGTATTTT. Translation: CASSQGEGRTDTQYF.

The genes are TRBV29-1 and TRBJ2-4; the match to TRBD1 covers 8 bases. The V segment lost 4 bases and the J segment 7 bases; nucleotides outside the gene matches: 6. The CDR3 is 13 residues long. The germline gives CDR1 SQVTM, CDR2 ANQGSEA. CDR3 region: CSVVGDRSNIQYF. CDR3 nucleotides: TGCAGCGTTGTCGGGGACAGGTCGAACATTCAGTACTTC. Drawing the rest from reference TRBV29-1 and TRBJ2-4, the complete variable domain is SAVISQKPSRDICQRGTSLTIQCQVDSQVTMMFWYRQQPGQSLTLIATANQGSEATYESGFVIDKFPISRPNLTFSTLTVSNMSPEDSSIYLCSVVGDRSNIQYFGAGTRLSVL.

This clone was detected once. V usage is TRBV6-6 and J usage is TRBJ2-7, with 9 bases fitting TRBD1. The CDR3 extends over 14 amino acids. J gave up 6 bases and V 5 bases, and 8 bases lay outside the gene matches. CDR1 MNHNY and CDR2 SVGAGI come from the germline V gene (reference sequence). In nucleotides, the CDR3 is TGTGCCAGCAGTCCCGGGACAGGGTTAGGCGAGCAGTACTTC. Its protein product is CASSPGTGLGEQYF.

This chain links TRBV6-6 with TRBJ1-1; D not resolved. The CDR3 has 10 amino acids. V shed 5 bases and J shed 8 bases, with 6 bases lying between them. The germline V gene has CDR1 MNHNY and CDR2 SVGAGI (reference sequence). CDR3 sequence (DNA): TGTGCCAGCAGTCGTCAGGAAGCTTTCTTT. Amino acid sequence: CASSRQEAFF.

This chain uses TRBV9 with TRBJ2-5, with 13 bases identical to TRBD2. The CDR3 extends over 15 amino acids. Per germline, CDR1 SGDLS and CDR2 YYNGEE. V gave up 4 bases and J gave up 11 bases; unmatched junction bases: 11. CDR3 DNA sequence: TGTGCCAGCAGCCCCCGGACTAGCGGGAGTGGGGAGCAGTACTTC. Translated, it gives CASSPRTSGSGEQYF.

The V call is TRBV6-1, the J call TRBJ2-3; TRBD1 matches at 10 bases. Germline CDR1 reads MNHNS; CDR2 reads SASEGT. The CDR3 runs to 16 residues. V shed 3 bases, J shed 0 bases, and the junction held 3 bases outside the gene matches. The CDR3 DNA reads TGTGCCAGCAGTGACCGGGACAGGGGTAGCACAGATACGCAGTATTTT. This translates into CASSDRDRGSTDTQYF.

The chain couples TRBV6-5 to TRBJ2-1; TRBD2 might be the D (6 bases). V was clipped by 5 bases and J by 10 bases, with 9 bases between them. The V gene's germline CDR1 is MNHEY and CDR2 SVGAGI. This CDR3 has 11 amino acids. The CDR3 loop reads CASSTGVEQFF. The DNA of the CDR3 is TGTGCCAGCAGTACGGGAGTGGAGCAGTTCTTC.

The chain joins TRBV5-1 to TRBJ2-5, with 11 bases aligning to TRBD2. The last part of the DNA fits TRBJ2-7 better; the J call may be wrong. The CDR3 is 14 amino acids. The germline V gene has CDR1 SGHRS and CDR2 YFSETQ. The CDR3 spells CASSWTSGPYEQYF. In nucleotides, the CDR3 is TGCGCCAGCTCCTGGACTAGCGGGCCCTACGAGCAGTACTTC.

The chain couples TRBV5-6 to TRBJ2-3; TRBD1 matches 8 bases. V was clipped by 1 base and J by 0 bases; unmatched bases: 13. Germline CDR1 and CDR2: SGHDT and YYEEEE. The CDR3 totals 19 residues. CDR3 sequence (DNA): TGTGCCAGCAGCTTGTGGCAGGGGGCAAGCGGCGCTAGCACAGATACGCAGTATTTT. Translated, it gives CASSLWQGASGASTDTQYF.